The rows below give T cell receptor beta chains drawn from one sample of a study of cytomegalovirus exposure and HLA in healthy donors. The protocol was immunoSEQ multiplex PCR, while the TCRdb copy is restricted to in-frame clones and leaves out a portion. Of roughly 120,000 clones listed, around four fifths are singletons. The specimen sequenced was PBMCs. The receptors were gathered from a male donor in good health and CMV-seropositive. The CDR3 runs from the conserved cysteine through the conserved F or W. D genes are given only for firm matches. Size is stated for part of the rows, as once, few or many counts, or as a class when the clone is expanded.

d_call	clone_size	v_call	j_call	cdr3_nt	cdr3_aa
TRBD2	.	TRBV7-2	TRBJ2-1	TGTGCCAGCAGCTTAGATCCGGGACTAGGTTGGTTCTTC	CASSLDPGLGWFF
TRBD1	.	TRBV2	TRBJ1-2	TGTGCCAGCAGGAGAGGGACAGGACCAGGTGAATATGGCTACACCTTC	CASRRGTGPGEYGYTF
TRBD1	.	TRBV29-1	TRBJ2-2	TGCAGCGTCGATAGTTCCGGGACAGGGGGAGTCACCGGGGAGCTGTTTTTT	CSVDSSGTGGVTGELFF
.	.	TRBV5-4	TRBJ1-1	TGTGCCAGCAGCTTGCGGCAGGGGTGGGACACTGAAGCTTTCTTT	CASSLRQGWDTEAFF
TRBD2	.	TRBV19	TRBJ2-7	TGTGCCAGTAGTCTAGGGACTAGCGGGAGTATTGGCCGCGAGCAGTACTTC	CASSLGTSGSIGREQYF
TRBD1	.	TRBV6-5	TRBJ2-7	TGTGCCAGCAGTTTCCGGGGACAGGGAAAGGACGAGCAGTACTTC	CASSFRGQGKDEQYF
TRBD1	.	TRBV27	TRBJ2-7	TGTGCCAGCAGTTTACTGGACAGGGGATATGAAACCTACGAGCAGTACTTC	CASSLLDRGYETYEQYF
.	.	TRBV4-1	TRBJ2-7	TGCGCCAGCAGCCGCGACCAAATATCAGACTACGAGCAGTACTTC	CASSRDQISDYEQYF
.	few	TRBV30	TRBJ1-6	TGTGCCTGGAGACCCTGGGGGGGTGGGGGGTATAATTCACCCCTCCACTTT	CAWRPWGGGGYNSPLHF
.	.	TRBV5-1	TRBJ2-4	TGCGCCAGCAGCACAACCCTAGCCAAAAACATTCAGTACTTC	CASSTTLAKNIQYF
TRBD2	.	TRBV19	TRBJ2-7	TGTGCCAGTACCCCGGGAGGGTCATCCTACGAGCAGTACTTC	CASTPGGSSYEQYF
.	.	TRBV7-6	TRBJ2-5	TGTGCCAGCAGCTGGGAGCAAGAGACCCAGTACTTC	CASSWEQETQYF
TRBD1	.	TRBV9	TRBJ2-1	TGTGCCAGCAGCGTTAAGGACAGGGGACATACTGAGCAGTTCTTC	CASSVKDRGHTEQFF
.	.	TRBV7-2	TRBJ2-1	TGTGCCAGCAGCCCCCTCACGGGATACAATGAGCAGTTCTTC	CASSPLTGYNEQFF
.	.	TRBV27	TRBJ2-3	TGTGCCAGCAGTTTATCGGCTCGGCGGGGCTACACAGATACGCAGTATTTT	CASSLSARRGYTDTQYF
.	.	TRBV6-5	TRBJ1-1	TGTGCCAGCAGCCCAAATGCAGCGATGAACACTGAAGCTTTCTTT	CASSPNAAMNTEAFF
.	.	TRBV5-4	TRBJ2-4	TGTGCCAGCAGCTTGGGGGGGGAGAAAGGCAAAAACATTCAGTACTTC	CASSLGGEKGKNIQYF
TRBD2	.	TRBV6-5	TRBJ2-3	TGTGCCAGCAGTTATGGCGGGAGGGCAGGCACAGATACGCAGTATTTT	CASSYGGRAGTDTQYF
.	.	TRBV4-3	TRBJ2-3	TGCGCCAGCAGCCCTGATGGAGGAGATACGCAGTATTTT	CASSPDGGDTQYF
.	.	TRBV7-2	TRBJ2-1	TGTGCCAGCAGCTTAGGTACTAGCATCCACAATGAGCAGTTCTTC	CASSLGTSIHNEQFF
.	.	TRBV9	TRBJ2-3	TGTGCCAGCAGCGCCACTCCCACAGATACGCAGTATTTT	CASSATPTDTQYF
.	.	TRBV27	TRBJ1-1	TGTGCCAGCAGTTCCCCACTGACAGTGAACACTGAAGCTTTCTTT	CASSSPLTVNTEAFF